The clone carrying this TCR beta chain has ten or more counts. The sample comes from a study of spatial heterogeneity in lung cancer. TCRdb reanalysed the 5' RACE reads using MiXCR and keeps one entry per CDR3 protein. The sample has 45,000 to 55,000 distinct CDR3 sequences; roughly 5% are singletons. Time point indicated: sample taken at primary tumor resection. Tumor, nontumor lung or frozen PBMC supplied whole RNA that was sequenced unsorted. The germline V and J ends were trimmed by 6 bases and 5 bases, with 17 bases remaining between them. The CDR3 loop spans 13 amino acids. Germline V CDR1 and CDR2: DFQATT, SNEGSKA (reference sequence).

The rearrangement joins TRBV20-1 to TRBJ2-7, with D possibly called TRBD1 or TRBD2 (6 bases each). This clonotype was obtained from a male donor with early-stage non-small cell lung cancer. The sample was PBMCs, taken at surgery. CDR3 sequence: CSATPWGAHEQYF. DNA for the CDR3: TGCAGTGCGACTCCGTGGGGGGCCCACGAGCAGTACTTC.